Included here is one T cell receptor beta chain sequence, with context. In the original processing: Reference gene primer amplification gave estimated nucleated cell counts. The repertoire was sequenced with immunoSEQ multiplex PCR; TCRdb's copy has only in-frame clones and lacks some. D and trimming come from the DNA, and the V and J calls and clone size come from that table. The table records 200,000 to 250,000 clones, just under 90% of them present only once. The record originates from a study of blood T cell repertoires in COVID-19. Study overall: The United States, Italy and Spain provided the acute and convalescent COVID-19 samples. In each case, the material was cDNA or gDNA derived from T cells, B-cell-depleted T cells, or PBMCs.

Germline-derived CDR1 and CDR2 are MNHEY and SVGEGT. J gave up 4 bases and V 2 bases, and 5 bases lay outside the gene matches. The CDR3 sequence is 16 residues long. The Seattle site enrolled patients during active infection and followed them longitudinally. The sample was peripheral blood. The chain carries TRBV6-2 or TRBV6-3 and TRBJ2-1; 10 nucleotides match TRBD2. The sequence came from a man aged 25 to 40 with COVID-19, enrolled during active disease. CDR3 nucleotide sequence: TGTGCCAGCAGTTACGTAGCGGGGGGACTTTACAATGAGCAGTTCTTC. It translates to CASSYVAGGLYNEQFF.